Presented here are 11 T cell receptor beta chains from one specimen sequenced in a study of blood T cell dynamics during melanoma immunotherapy. Time point denoted: week 3, after first cycle of checkpoint inhibitor. Assay: immunoSEQ multiplex PCR; the TCRdb copy retains only in-frame clones and omits some. The sample holds about 12,000 clones; roughly 88% are singletons and the top ten take approximately 4.1%. The specimen comprised blood, sampled from a patient treated with checkpoint blockade. Receptor source: a human donor with melanoma.

The rearrangement uses TRBV5-1 and TRBJ2-2; no reliable D call. CDR3 length equals 11 residues. Deletions cut 2 bases from V and 6 bases from J, with 2 bases between. CDR1 is SGHRS, CDR2 YFSETQ, per germline. The DNA of the CDR3 is TGCGCCAGCAGCTTTGCCGGGGAGCTGTTTTTT. Its protein product is CASSFAGELFF.

This chain uses TRBV28 with TRBJ1-3; no definite D call. Germline assignment: CDR1 MDHEN and CDR2 SYDVKM. The germline V and J ends were trimmed by 4 bases and 9 bases, with 10 bases remaining between them. The CDR3 runs 12 residues. The CDR3 DNA sequence: TGTGCCAGCAGTTCCTGGGCGGTCACCATATATTTT. As protein: CASSSWAVTIYF. Using reference TRBV28 and TRBJ1-3 for the parts outside the CDR3, the full variable domain is DVKVTQSSRYLVKRTGEKVFLECVQDMDHENMFWYRQDPGLGLRLIYFSYDVKMKEKGDIPEGYSVSREKKERFSLILESASTNQTSMYLCASSSWAVTIYFGEGSWLTVV.

This clone was found once. The J gene is TRBJ1-1, the V gene TRBV5-1; TRBD1 matches 7 bases. CDR1 and CDR2 from the germline V gene are SGHRS and YFSETQ. Trimming removed 2 bases from V and 1 base from J; junction bases left unmatched: 11. The CDR3 consists of 17 residues. CDR3 residues: CASSLHRGDKRNTEAFF. CDR3 nucleotide sequence: TGCGCCAGCAGCTTACACAGGGGTGACAAACGGAACACTGAAGCTTTCTTT.

J is TRBJ1-2 and V is TRBV18; D may be TRBD1 (5 bases). The length of the CDR3 is 14 residues. V was shortened by 6 bases and J by 3 bases, with 14 bases between the two germline ends. Germline V gives CDR1 KGHSH, CDR2 LQKENI. The CDR3 DNA is TGTGCCAGCTCCCCCGGGAGGGGCCACTATGGCTACACCTTC. Translated: CASSPGRGHYGYTF.

The genes are TRBV4-2 and TRBJ1-4; TRBD1 agrees at 8 bases. Trimming removed 0 bases from V and 8 bases from J; junction bases left unmatched: 8. The CDR3 loop spans 16 amino acids. The V gene's germline CDR1 is LGHNA and CDR2 YNFKEQ. For the CDR3, the DNA is TGTGCCAGCAGCCAAGAGCCGGGAGGGACAGGCGAAAAACTGTTTTTT. It encodes CASSQEPGGTGEKLFF.

This chain joins TRBV11-3 and TRBJ2-2; possible D gene TRBD2, 6 bases. Looked up from germline, CDR1 is SGHNT and CDR2 is YENEEA. V lost 7 bases to trimming and J lost 0 bases, with 12 bases between them. The CDR3 loop spans 15 amino acids. CDR3 nucleotide sequence: TGTGCCAGCAAGACGGGGGTAGCGAACACCGGGGAGCTGTTTTTT. It translates to CASKTGVANTGELFF.

The V gene is TRBV4-1, the J gene TRBJ2-7; TRBD1 aligns across 8 bases. This CDR3 is 14 amino acids long. Germline CDR1 reads MGHRA; CDR2 reads YSYEKL. V gave up 1 base and J gave up 5 bases; unmatched junction bases: 4. CDR3 region: CASSQGQGMNEQYF. In DNA, the CDR3 is TGCGCCAGCAGCCAAGGACAGGGGATGAACGAGCAGTACTTC.

This rearrangement joins TRBV14 to TRBJ2-1, with 9 positions matching TRBD2. The CDR3 spans 17 residues. Trimming took 1 base from V and 7 from J; bases not matched to a gene: 11. Germline-derived CDR1 and CDR2 are SGHDN and FVKESK. The CDR3 nucleotides read TGTGCCAGCAGCCAAGCTGTCGGGCTAGCGGGGTTAAATGAGCAGTTCTTC. Translation: CASSQAVGLAGLNEQFF.

The chain links TRBV19 to TRBJ1-2, with a possible D match to TRBD1 (6 bases). V shed 5 bases and J shed 0 bases, with 16 bases lying between them. Germline V gene sequence: CDR1 LNHDA, CDR2 SQIVND (reference sequence). The CDR3 length is 16 residues. Written as DNA, the CDR3 is TGTGCCAGTAGTCTAAGCGGACAGCTAGCTAACTATGGCTACACCTTC. This codes for CASSLSGQLANYGYTF.

The rearrangement uses TRBV5-1 and TRBJ1-2; 10 bases are shared with TRBD1. Germline loops: CDR1 SGHRS, CDR2 YFSETQ. The length of the CDR3 is 15 residues. The trim removed 2 bases at V and 6 bases at J, leaving 7 bases unmatched. Here the CDR3 DNA reads TGCGCCAGCAGCTTCCGACAGGGGGCGTATGATGGCTACACCTTC. It encodes CASSFRQGAYDGYTF.

This clone was detected only a few times. The chain uses TRBV5-1 and TRBJ2-5; TRBD2 aligns across 10 bases. CDR1 and CDR2 from the germline V gene are SGHRS and YFSETQ. The junction had 6 bases not matched to a gene; V was cut back by 2 bases and J by 5 bases. The CDR3 runs to 15 residues. The CDR3 DNA sequence: TGCGCCAGCAGCTTACTAGCGGGGATAGGCGAGACCCAGTACTTC. Translation gives CASSLLAGIGETQYF. The complete variable domain, with remaining parts taken from reference TRBV5-1 and TRBJ2-5, reads KAGVTQTPRYLIKTRGQQVTLSCSPISGHRSVSWYQQTPGQGLQFLFEYFSETQRNKGNFPGRFSGRQFSNSRSEMNVSTLELGDSALYLCASSLLAGIGETQYFGPGTRLLVL.